The entry below describes one TCR beta chain. The target antigen is unknown. This record comes from a study of T cell responses to AZD1222 COVID-19 vaccine. Study overall: Second doses at about 4 or about 12 weeks were pooled. Whole-study results and caveats: Unmutated variant regions are reportedly the target of nearly half of TCRs that are spike-specific. Spike-wide coverage was observed for vaccine-associated CD4 TCRs, with dominant responses at 160-218 and 743-854. Spike-specific TCR breadth and depth went up after people got two AZD1222 doses.

The protocol was immunoSEQ multiplex PCR, while the TCRdb copy is restricted to in-frame clones and leaves out a portion. In the table there are over 90,000 clones, around 91% of which are singletons. Unmatched junction bases numbered 11, after V lost 4 bases and J lost 3 bases. The germline CDR1 and CDR2 sequences are MDHEN and SYDVKM. The length of the CDR3 is 17 residues. The source is an adult in good health. The sequencing here drew on peripheral blood, taken on day 0 of AZD1222 vaccination. The rearrangement uses TRBV28 and TRBJ2-7; 11 bases are shared with TRBD2. CDR3 protein: CASSSEGTGTSGYEQYF. The CDR3 DNA follows: TGTGCCAGCAGTTCCGAAGGTACCGGGACTAGCGGCTACGAGCAGTACTTC.